This TCR beta chain appears in the sequencing data of a study of blood T cells in healthy people across ages. PCR was performed a second time for about 7 to 11 cycles using a sample-barcoded 5' primer and a J-beta primer mix. Tagging of each cDNA molecule was performed by a template-switch adaptor with 12 random nucleotides. MiXCR, run by TCRdb on the 5' RACE reads, gives a single entry per CDR3 protein. Of about 2 million distinct CDR3 sequences detected, around half appear once; the ten largest clones hold about 2.1%. With regard to this clonotype: Its cognate antigen is unknown.

Every participating donor contributed 9.5 to 10 milliliters of peripheral blood through a draw. Overall study results and limits: The long-lived group displayed more naive CD4+ cells, plus higher diversity, than the aged donors did.

Sequenced: blood. This sequence originates from a woman aged 40 to 50 in good health.

The DNA of the CDR3 is TGCAGTGCTAGAGATCTGTGGGATACGCAGTATTTT. It encodes CSARDLWDTQYF. The V call is TRBV20-1, the J call TRBJ2-3; D not resolved. CDR1 and CDR2 from the germline V gene are DFQATT and SNEGSKA (reference sequence). V shed 0 bases and J shed 6 bases, with 7 bases lying between them. The CDR3 length is 12 residues.